Included here is one T cell receptor beta chain sequence, with context. Its antigen is unknown. Base qualities are not at hand, and no much larger clone is one base apart. CDR1 and CDR2 are drawn from the germline V gene: SGHDT, YYEEEE. At the junction V is shortened by 5 bases and J by 10 bases; bases outside the gene matches: 10. Taken from cysteine to phenylalanine, the CDR3 has 14 residues. CDR3 DNA is the only sequence kept; it has 42 bases, read in frame from the first base. Explained via the paper, the time point label denotes: progressive disease on ibrutinib. For TCR beta library preparation, roughly 2 micrograms of genomic DNA were extracted from the cryopreserved PBMCs. Longitudinal blood samples from CLL patients on ibrutinib monotherapy were analyzed using high-throughput TCR beta sequencing. The patients took part in an open-label, single-center phase 2 trial of ibrutinib monotherapy.

This entry is derived from a study of cytotoxic CD8 clonotypes in ibrutinib-treated CLL (dated by TCRdb to the early 2020s). A note on the overall study: The cohort included roughly 15 treatment-naive and approximately eleven relapsed/refractory patients; roughly 17 were IGHV unmutated. Partial responses were observed in 24 patients and complete responses in 2; after a median follow-up of 68 months, remission was maintained in 15 or so patients and progression was observed in some twelve. Response samples were obtained after a median of around eleven months of treatment, with a range of about 6 to 40 months. Samples averaged about 260,000 productive templates and roughly 86,000 productive rearrangements. Of the 86 people in the trial, around 25 had longitudinal samples available. Cryopreserved peripheral blood mononuclear cells were obtained before treatment, at response, and at either sustained remission or disease progression. All remission and progressive disease samples were collected while patients were still receiving ibrutinib.

The paper as a whole reports these results and caveats: An increase in clonality was observed at ibrutinib response, with clonality remaining stable during sustained remission and falling back toward baseline at progression. Lymph node repertoires were not examined, and the timing of sampling was not matched between patients in sustained remission and those whose disease progressed. At baseline, clonality was higher than in age-matched healthy donors and showed a strong correlation with circulating CD8+ T-cell counts. Public clonotypes were rare and either shrank or stayed stable during treatment, and the rise in clonality at ibrutinib response reflected expansion of private clonotypes.

The goal of deep resolution MiSeq sequencing was a depth between 1 in 1 million and 1 in 200,000 T cells, and coverage averaged 10x per clonotype. The immunoSEQ hsTCRB Kit was used to generate the TCR beta libraries. As for the original processing: Data were analyzed with ImmunoSEQ Data Assistant and ImmunoSEQ Analyzer, with V, D and J genes assigned per IMGT definitions. Clonality, which ranges from 0 to 1, was calculated by subtracting the normalized Shannon entropy of productive rearrangement frequencies from one. Public clonotype analysis was restricted to overrepresented clonotypes comprising at least 0.05% of each patient's repertoire. Thirteen age-matched healthy donor repertoires from immuneACCESS were used as controls for clonality. TCRdb took over this immuneACCESS table, retaining in-frame rearrangements with V and J assigned. Such tables are incomplete; in checked studies, under half of the missing clones stem from an unresolved V gene, and the remainder is unexplained. V and J calls and clone size are as listed in that table; D and trimming were resolved from the DNA. Within this sample are 53,000 or so clones, with approximately 50% of them counted one time only. Clones ranked in the top ten supply about 24% of the sample.

This TCR was sampled from a human donor with chronic lymphocytic leukemia. The sequencing here drew on PBMCs, taken at disease progression, from a patient treated with ibrutinib. The chain couples TRBV5-6 to TRBJ2-1, with 9 central nucleotides matching TRBD2. The CDR3 protein is CASSVGGRAVEQFF. The bases read TGTGCCAGCAGTGTAGGCGGGAGGGCCGTAGAGCAGTTCTTC.